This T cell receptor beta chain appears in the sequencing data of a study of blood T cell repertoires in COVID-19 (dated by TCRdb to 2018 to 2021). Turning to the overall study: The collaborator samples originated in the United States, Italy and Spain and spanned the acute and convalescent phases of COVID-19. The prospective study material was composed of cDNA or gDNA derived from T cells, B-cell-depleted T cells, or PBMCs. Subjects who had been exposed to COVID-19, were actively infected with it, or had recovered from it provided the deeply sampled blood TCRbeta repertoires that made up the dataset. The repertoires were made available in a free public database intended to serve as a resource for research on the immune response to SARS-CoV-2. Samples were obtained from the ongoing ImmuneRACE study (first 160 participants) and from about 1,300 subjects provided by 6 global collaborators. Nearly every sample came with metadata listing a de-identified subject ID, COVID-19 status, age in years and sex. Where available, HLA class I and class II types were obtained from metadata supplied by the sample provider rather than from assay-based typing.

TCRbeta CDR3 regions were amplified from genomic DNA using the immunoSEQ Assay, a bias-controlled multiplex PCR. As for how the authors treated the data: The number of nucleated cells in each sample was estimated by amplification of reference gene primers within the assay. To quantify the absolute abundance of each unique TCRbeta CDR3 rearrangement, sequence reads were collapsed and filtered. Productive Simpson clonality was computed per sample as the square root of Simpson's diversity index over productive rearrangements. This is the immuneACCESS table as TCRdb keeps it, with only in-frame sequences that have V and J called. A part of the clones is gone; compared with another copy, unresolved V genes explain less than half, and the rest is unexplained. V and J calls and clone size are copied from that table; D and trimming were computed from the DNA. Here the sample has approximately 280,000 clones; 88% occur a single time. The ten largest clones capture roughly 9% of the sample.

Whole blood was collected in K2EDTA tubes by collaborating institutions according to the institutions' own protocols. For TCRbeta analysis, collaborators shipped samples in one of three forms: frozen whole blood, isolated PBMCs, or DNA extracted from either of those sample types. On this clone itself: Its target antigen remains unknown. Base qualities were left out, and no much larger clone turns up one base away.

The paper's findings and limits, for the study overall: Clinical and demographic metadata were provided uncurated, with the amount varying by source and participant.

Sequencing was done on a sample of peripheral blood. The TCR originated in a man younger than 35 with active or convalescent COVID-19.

The bases are TGTGCCAGCAGCTTATTGAGGACTAGCGGGGGGGCCGTAGAGACCCAGTACTTC. Translated, it gives CASSLLRTSGGAVETQYF. The chain joins TRBV7-2 to TRBJ2-5; 15 nucleotides in the junction match TRBD2. Sequences SGHTA (CDR1) and FQGNSA (CDR2) are obtained from the germline V gene. From its cysteine to its phenylalanine, the CDR3 spans 18 amino acids. Only the CDR3 region is kept as DNA, spanning 54 bases read in frame from base 1. V is cut back by 2 bases and J by 4 bases, with 8 bases in the junction unmatched.